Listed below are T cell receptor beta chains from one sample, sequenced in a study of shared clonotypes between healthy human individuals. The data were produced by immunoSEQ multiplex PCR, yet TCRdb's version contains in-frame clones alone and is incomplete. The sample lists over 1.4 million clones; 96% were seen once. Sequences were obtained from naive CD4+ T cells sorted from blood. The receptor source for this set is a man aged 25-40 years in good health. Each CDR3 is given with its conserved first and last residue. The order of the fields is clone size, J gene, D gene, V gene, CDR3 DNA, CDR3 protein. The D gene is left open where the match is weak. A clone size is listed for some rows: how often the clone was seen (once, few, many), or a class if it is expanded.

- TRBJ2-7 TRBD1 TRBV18 TGTGCCAGCTCACCTCAGGAACAGGGGGCTAAGGCTGTAGGCGAGCAGTACTTC CASSPQEQGAKAVGEQYF
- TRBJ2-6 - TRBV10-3 TGTGCCACCGGCCCCTCTGGGGCCAACGTCCTGACTTTC CATGPSGANVLTF
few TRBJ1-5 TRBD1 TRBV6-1 TGTGCCAGCAAAGTGGGACAGGGAGGTAATCAGCCCCAGCATTTT CASKVGQGGNQPQHF
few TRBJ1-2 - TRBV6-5 TGTGCCAGCAGTTCCCCCCGCGGCTACACCTTC CASSSPRGYTF
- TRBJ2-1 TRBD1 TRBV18 TGTGCCAGCTCACCCCGGGACAGACAACTCAATGAGCAGTTCTTC CASSPRDRQLNEQFF
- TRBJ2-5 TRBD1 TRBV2 TGTGCCAGCAGCCTGGACAGGGAAGAGACCCAGTACTTC CASSLDREETQYF
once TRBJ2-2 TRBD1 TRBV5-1 TGCGCCACTACGCAGACAGGGCCAGAGACCGGGAAGCTGTTTTTT CATTQTGPETGKLFF
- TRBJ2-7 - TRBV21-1 TGTGCCAGCAAGAAAGGGGCCGTTTTCTACGAGCAGTACTTC CASKKGAVFYEQYF
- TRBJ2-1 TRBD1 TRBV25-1 TGTGCCACCATCGGACAGGGGACCTACAATGAGCAGTTCTTC CATIGQGTYNEQFF
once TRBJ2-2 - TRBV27 TGTGCCAGCAGTCCGCTAGCGATTGGAAACACCGGGGAGCTGTTTTTT CASSPLAIGNTGELFF